Shown below are 15 T cell receptor beta chains from a single sample sequenced in a study of cytotoxic CD8 clonotypes in ibrutinib-treated CLL. Generated by immunoSEQ multiplex PCR, the TCRdb table keeps only in-frame clones and is missing some. Here the sample spans tens of thousands of clones, 70% to 80% being singletons. Sequenced here: PBMCs, sampled at disease progression, from a patient treated with ibrutinib. The source of these receptors is a human donor with chronic lymphocytic leukemia.

This rearrangement joins TRBV5-1 to TRBJ1-6; unclear D gene. Deletions cut 0 bases from V and 7 bases from J, with 14 bases between. This CDR3 spans 16 amino acids. Per germline, CDR1 SGHRS and CDR2 YFSETQ. The CDR3: CASSLGSTSRNSPLHF. The CDR3 DNA reads TGCGCCAGCAGCTTGGGTTCCACCTCTAGGAATTCACCCCTCCACTTT. Full variable domain (remainder filled in from reference TRBV5-1 and TRBJ1-6): KAGVTQTPRYLIKTRGQQVTLSCSPISGHRSVSWYQQTPGQGLQFLFEYFSETQRNKGNFPGRFSGRQFSNSRSEMNVSTLELGDSALYLCASSLGSTSRNSPLHFGNGTRLTVT.

The rearrangement joins TRBV10-3 to TRBJ1-4; 8 bases match TRBD1. This CDR3 region has 13 residues. CDR1 is ENHRY, CDR2 SYGVKD, per germline. V shed 2 bases, J shed 10 bases, and the junction held 3 bases outside the gene matches. The CDR3 nucleotides read TGTGCCATCAGTGAGGGAGGGACAGGAAAACTGTTTTTT. This translates into CAISEGGTGKLFF.

The chain recombines TRBV5-5 with TRBJ1-2; no reliable D call. Per germline, CDR1 SGHKS and CDR2 YYEKEE (reference sequence). The CDR3 spans 13 residues. V lost 5 bases to trimming and J lost 14 bases, with 22 bases between them. The CDR3 DNA reads TGTGCCAGCAGTCTTTCCCGATCCGGGAGGAAAACCTTC. Translated: CASSLSRSGRKTF.

J is TRBJ1-1 and V is TRBV5-1, with a possible D match to TRBD1 (5 bases). Germline values: CDR1 SGHRS, CDR2 YFSETQ. The CDR3 runs 15 residues. Trimming left V 0 bases short and J 7 bases short, with 16 bases between. The CDR3 DNA sequence: TGCGCCAGCAGCTTGGTGGGACCCAGAGACGGTGAAGCTTTCTTT. Its translation is CASSLVGPRDGEAFF.

This chain links TRBV5-1 with TRBJ1-2, with TRBD1 matching 7 bases. V dropped 0 bases and J dropped 10; count of bases not matched to a gene: 6. Germline V lookup: CDR1 SGHRS, CDR2 YFSETQ. This CDR3 region has 13 residues. The CDR3 sequence: CASSLVQGDAYTF. CDR3 coding DNA: TGCGCCAGCAGCTTGGTCCAGGGGGATGCCTACACCTTC.

The chain combines TRBV6-1 with TRBJ2-1, with a tentative D call TRBD2 (5 bases). The CDR3 length is 13 residues. The V gene lost 2 bases and the J gene lost 9 bases, with 11 bases spanning the gap. The germline V gene encodes CDR1 MNHNS and CDR2 SASEGT. The CDR3, as DNA: TGTGCCAGCAGTGAACCCCGGGCGGGTGAGCAGTTCTTC. It translates to CASSEPRAGEQFF.

This clone was picked up a small number of times. The J gene is TRBJ1-1, the V gene TRBV9; D not certain. This CDR3 has 15 residues. Germline V CDR1 and CDR2: SGDLS, YYNGEE. Trimming shortened V by 0 bases and J by 3 bases, and 12 bases separated the two germline ends. CDR3 residues: CASSVGGSGDTEAFF. The CDR3 nucleotides read TGTGCCAGCAGCGTAGGCGGGTCCGGGGACACTGAAGCTTTCTTT.

By frequency in the sample, this clone is medium-sized (0.01 to 0.1%). V and J are TRBV5-1 and TRBJ1-1; 8 bases line up with TRBD1. Germline V CDR1 and CDR2: SGHRS, YFSETQ. The trim removed 3 bases at V and 5 bases at J, leaving 3 bases unmatched. The CDR3 is made up of 13 amino acids. CDR3 in amino acids: CASSSGGITEAFF. In nucleotides, the CDR3 is TGCGCCAGCAGCTCAGGGGGCATTACTGAAGCTTTCTTT.

The chain is built from TRBV28 and TRBJ1-1; no firm D call. The germline V gene encodes CDR1 MDHEN and CDR2 SYDVKM. The CDR3 consists of 15 residues. Trimming left V 5 bases short and J 1 base short, with 14 bases between. CDR3: CASSPAILRNTEAFF. In DNA, the CDR3 is TGTGCCAGCAGTCCAGCAATCCTTCGGAACACTGAAGCTTTCTTT.

CDR3 protein: CASSQDDSSVMSYNSPLHF. The CDR3 coding sequence is TGCGCCAGCAGCCAAGATGACAGCAGTGTAATGTCCTATAATTCACCCCTCCACTTT. The V gene is TRBV4-1, the J gene TRBJ1-6, with a tentative D call TRBD1 (5 bases). CDR1 is MGHRA and CDR2 is YSYEKL in the germline V gene. V shed 0 bases and J shed 1 base, with 16 bases lying between them. The CDR3 contains 19 residues.

The genes are TRBV19 and TRBJ2-6; maybe TRBD1 (5 bases). The ends were cut back, 9 bases at V and 1 base at J, with 10 bases in the middle. Germline V gives CDR1 LNHDA, CDR2 SQIVND (reference sequence). The CDR3 covers 14 residues. CDR3 nucleotide sequence: TGTGCCAGCTGCAGGGCGTCTGGGGCCAACGTCCTGACTTTC. Its protein is CASCRASGANVLTF.

This chain connects TRBV5-1 to TRBJ1-1; a possible D gene is TRBD1 (6 bases). Trimming cost V 0 bases and J 3 bases, with 12 bases left between them. The CDR3 length is 15 residues. In germline, CDR1 is SGHRS, CDR2 YFSETQ. Written as DNA, the CDR3 is TGCGCCAGCAGCTTGGAACAGGGTGCGTACACTGAAGCTTTCTTT. It codes for CASSLEQGAYTEAFF.

The rearrangement uses TRBV4-1 and TRBJ1-1, with 10 bases that match TRBD1. Unmatched junction bases numbered 8, after V lost 6 bases and J lost 1 base. This CDR3 region has 16 residues. Germline V gives CDR1 MGHRA, CDR2 YSYEKL. The CDR3 region is CASRRQGAGGNTEAFF. CDR3 nucleotides: TGCGCCAGCAGGCGACAGGGGGCAGGAGGGAACACTGAAGCTTTCTTT.

This clone came up a few times. V is TRBV6-1 and J is TRBJ2-3; D remains ambiguous. This CDR3 is 15 amino acids long. Germline V lookup: CDR1 MNHNS, CDR2 SASEGT. V lost 3 bases and J 2 bases, leaving 12 bases between the germline ends. The CDR3, as DNA: TGTGCCAGCAGTGAGCAGGTTTCAACCACAGATACGCAGTATTTT. This gives the protein CASSEQVSTTDTQYF.

J is TRBJ1-2 and V is TRBV6-1, with D uncertain. Trimming removed 2 bases at V and 4 bases at J, with 5 bases between. Germline CDR1 MNHNS, CDR2 SASEGT. The CDR3 contains 12 residues. The CDR3 DNA reads as TGTGCCAGCAGTGAACAGGCCTATGGCTACACCTTC. Translating it yields CASSEQAYGYTF.